This entry lists 7 T cell receptor beta chains sequenced from one sample in a study of OX40 agonist ivuxolimab in advanced cancers. This table comes from immunoSEQ multiplex PCR, and its TCRdb copy is limited to in-frame clones, with some not included. The sample has 40,000 to 45,000 clones, approximately 84% seen once. The starting material was CD4+ or CD8+ T cells sorted from blood, obtained in a trial of the OX40 agonist ivuxolimab. Receptor source: an adult with an advanced solid tumor such as melanoma, head and neck, liver or kidney cancer.

The chain couples TRBV6-6 to TRBJ1-1; D is possibly TRBD1 (5 bases). The CDR3 consists of 14 residues. Trimming took off 2 bases at V and 1 base at J, with 8 bases between the two ends. Germline CDR1 reads MNHNY; CDR2 reads SVGAGI (reference sequence). The CDR3 coding sequence is TGTGCCAGCAGTTACGAGGGGAGGAACACTGAAGCTTTCTTT. Translated, it gives CASSYEGRNTEAFF.

This clone was seen a single time. The chain recombines TRBV30 with TRBJ2-7; TRBD2 matches 7 bases. Trimming at V came to 2 bases and at J to 7 bases, leaving 17 bases not matched to a gene. This CDR3 region has 16 residues. Germline assignment: CDR1 GTSNPN and CDR2 SVGIG (reference sequence). Written as DNA, the CDR3 is TGTGCCTGGAGTTCTAGCGGAGCTCCTCTAGTTGGGGAGCAGTACTTC. It translates to CAWSSSGAPLVGEQYF.

The gene calls are TRBV11-2 and TRBJ1-2; no clear D gene. Trimming took 0 bases from V and 8 from J, leaving 13 bases between them. In germline, CDR1 is SGHAT, CDR2 FQNNGV. This CDR3 spans 14 amino acids. The CDR3 is CASSLELYRGGYTF. Here the CDR3 DNA reads TGTGCCAGCAGCTTAGAATTGTACCGAGGAGGCTACACCTTC.

This clone was seen only a few times. The chain has TRBV12-5 and TRBJ1-4; 10 nucleotides agree with TRBD1. Trimming took 2 bases from V and 6 from J; bases not matched to a gene: 9. Germline V lookup: CDR1 LGHNT, CDR2 FRNRAP. The CDR3 spans 17 residues. The CDR3 reads CASGLLPPGQGHEKLFF. The DNA of the CDR3 is TGTGCTAGTGGTTTGCTACCTCCGGGACAGGGGCATGAAAAACTGTTTTTT.

This rearrangement joins TRBV6-4 to TRBJ2-5; 10 nucleotides agree with TRBD2. J gave up 6 bases and V 5 bases, and 12 bases lay outside the gene matches. There are 16 residues in the CDR3. Per germline, CDR1 MRHNA and CDR2 SNTAGT. The CDR3 region is CASSPLERGGWKTQYF. CDR3 DNA sequence: TGTGCCAGCAGTCCCCTGGAGCGGGGGGGCTGGAAGACCCAGTACTTC.

V and J are TRBV4-2 and TRBJ1-2, with no clear D. This CDR3 spans 15 amino acids. From germline, CDR1 is LGHNA and CDR2 YNFKEQ. V was shortened by 0 bases and J by 6 bases, with 14 bases between the two germline ends. CDR3 sequence: CASSQDPGMRDGYTF. In DNA, the CDR3 is TGTGCCAGCAGCCAAGATCCGGGAATGCGGGATGGCTACACCTTC.

This rearrangement joins TRBV7-8 to TRBJ1-4; D call uncertain. CDR3 length equals 15 residues. Germline CDR1 is SGHVS and CDR2 is FQNEAQ. The ends were cut back, 6 bases at V and 0 bases at J, with 11 bases in the middle. CDR3 sequence: CASRRRGATNEKLFF. In DNA form, the CDR3 reads TGTGCCAGCAGGAGACGGGGAGCAACTAATGAAAAACTGTTTTTT.